This T cell receptor beta chain originates from a study of PD-L1 blockade in urothelial cancer. Turning to the study itself: Patients went on atezolizumab at some point between 2012 and 2014, receiving 1,200 mg intravenously every 3 weeks. Median blood clonality was approximately 0.08, with 82,636 unique TCRs.

A few counts support this clone. The time point denotes: pretreatment peripheral blood. The CDR3 is 15 amino acids. V gave up 5 bases and J gave up 4 bases; unmatched junction bases: 6. CDR1 is SNHLY, CDR2 FYNNEI, per germline. TCRdb's copy holds only in-frame clones and misses some; the assay was immunoSEQ multiplex PCR. This sample has some 66,000 clones, with 75% to 90% found just once. V gene TRBV2 combines with J gene TRBJ2-2, with 8 bases fitting TRBD1. Sequencing was performed on PBMCs, taken around atezolizumab (anti-PD-L1) treatment. The source is a man in his fifties or sixties with urothelial cancer. CDR3 coding DNA: TGTGCCAGCAGTTATTCCACAGGGGGCACCGGGGAGCTGTTTTTT. It specifies CASSYSTGGTGELFF.